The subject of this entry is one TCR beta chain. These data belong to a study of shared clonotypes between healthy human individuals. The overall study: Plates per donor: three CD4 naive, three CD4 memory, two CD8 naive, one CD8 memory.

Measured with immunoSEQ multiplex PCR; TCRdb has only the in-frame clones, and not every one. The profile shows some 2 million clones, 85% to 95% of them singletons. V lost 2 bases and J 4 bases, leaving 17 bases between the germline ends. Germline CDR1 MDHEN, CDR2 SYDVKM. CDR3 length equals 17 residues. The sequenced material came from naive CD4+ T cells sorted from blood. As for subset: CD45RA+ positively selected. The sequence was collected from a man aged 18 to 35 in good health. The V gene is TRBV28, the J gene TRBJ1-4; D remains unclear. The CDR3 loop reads CASSLLRTKTGNEKLFF. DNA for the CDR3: TGTGCCAGCAGTTTACTTCGGACCAAGACCGGTAATGAAAAACTGTTTTTT.